A single sample is the source of the 16 T cell receptor beta chains below, sequenced in a study of control samples from healthy donors and cancer patients. Using immunoSEQ multiplex PCR, the repertoire was profiled, and TCRdb retains in-frame clones only, with some absent. Of 70,000 or so clones listed, roughly 89% are singletons. Sequenced material: PBMCs. The receptors derive from a man aged 55-75 years with lung cancer.

The rearrangement uses TRBV6-5 and TRBJ2-5; D may be TRBD1 (6 bases). Per the germline V gene, CDR1 is MNHEY and CDR2 is SVGAGI. V was shortened by 5 bases and J by 12 bases, with 19 bases between the two germline ends. The CDR3 covers 13 residues. The CDR3 DNA is TGTGCCAGCAGTCAATTCTCCCCGGACAGCGAGTACTTC. Its translation: CASSQFSPDSEYF.

The chain employs TRBV7-9 and TRBJ2-1, with D unclear. The ends were cut back, 1 base at V and 5 bases at J, with 15 bases in the middle. This CDR3 region has 16 residues. Germline loops: CDR1 SEHNR, CDR2 FQNEAQ (reference sequence). Written as DNA, the CDR3 is TGTGCCAGCAGCTTAGAGCTTGCTGTCAGAAACAATGAGCAGTTCTTC. Its translation is CASSLELAVRNNEQFF.

This chain links TRBV7-9 with TRBJ2-3; TRBD2 aligns across 11 bases. CDR1 and CDR2 from the germline V gene are SEHNR and FQNEAQ (reference sequence). Unmatched junction bases numbered 2, after V lost 4 bases and J lost 5 bases. The CDR3 extends over 14 amino acids. DNA of the CDR3: TGTGCCAGCAGCTGGGGGACTAGCGGAGATACGCAGTATTTT. This gives the protein CASSWGTSGDTQYF.

This chain uses TRBV9 with TRBJ1-3; D is perhaps TRBD1 (6 bases). The CDR3 length is 14 residues. Germline V gene sequence: CDR1 SGDLS, CDR2 YYNGEE. The germline V and J ends were trimmed by 5 bases and 2 bases, with 11 bases remaining between them. As DNA, the CDR3 is TGTGCCAGCAGACAGGGAGGAACTGGAAACACCATATATTTT. Translating gives CASRQGGTGNTIYF.

The CDR3: CATSHQGKGSYNEQFF. Written as DNA, the CDR3 is TGTGCCACCAGTCATCAGGGGAAGGGGTCCTACAATGAGCAGTTCTTC. This rearrangement joins TRBV24-1 to TRBJ2-1, with D possibly matching TRBD1 (6 bases). Trimming took off 6 bases at V and 1 base at J, with 15 bases between the two ends. There are 16 residues in the CDR3. The germline V gene encodes CDR1 KGHDR and CDR2 SFDVKD.

V usage is TRBV11-2 and J usage is TRBJ1-2, with 10 bases that match TRBD1. After removal of 4 bases from V and 4 bases from J, the junction contained 9 bases not matched to a gene. The CDR3 sequence is 16 residues long. Per germline, CDR1 SGHAT and CDR2 FQNNGV. The CDR3 loop reads CASSSGGTGAGYGYTF. For the CDR3, the DNA is TGTGCCAGCAGCTCTGGCGGGACAGGGGCGGGCTATGGCTACACCTTC. Full variable domain (missing parts from reference TRBV11-2 and TRBJ1-2): EAGVAQSPRYKIIEKRQSVAFWCNPISGHATLYWYQQILGQGPKLLIQFQNNGVVDDSQLPKDRFSAERLKGVDSTLKIQPAKLEDSAVYLCASSSGGTGAGYGYTFGSGTRLTVV.

The chain has TRBV11-1 and TRBJ1-3; D is unclear. The CDR3 covers 12 residues. Trimming left V 2 bases short and J 4 bases short, with 3 bases between. Germline CDR1 and CDR2: SGHAT and FQDESV (reference sequence). The CDR3 sequence is CASSLSGNTIYF. CDR3 sequence (DNA): TGTGCCAGCAGCTTAAGCGGAAACACCATATATTTT.

The gene calls are TRBV3-1 (or the pseudogene TRBV3-2) and TRBJ2-3; D gene ambiguous. CDR3 length: 16 residues. V lost 1 base and J lost 2, with 13 bases in between. CDR1 and CDR2 from the germline V gene are LGHDT and YNNKEL (reference sequence). In nucleotides, the CDR3 is TGTGCCAGCAGCCAAGTACTGGCAGCCAACACAGATACGCAGTATTTT. Translation gives CASSQVLAANTDTQYF.

This clone appeared a single time. V gene TRBV7-9 combines with J gene TRBJ2-7; unclear D gene. The CDR3 runs to 15 residues. Germline V CDR1 and CDR2: SEHNR, FQNEAQ (reference sequence). Trimming shortened V by 1 base and J by 2 bases, and 12 bases separated the two germline ends. CDR3: CASSLGASLTYEQYF. The CDR3, as DNA: TGTGCCAGCAGCTTAGGGGCATCGTTAACCTACGAGCAGTACTTC.

The rearrangement links TRBV2 to TRBJ2-1; D is undetermined. Between the trimmed V and J ends, which lost 4 bases and 9 bases, there was a span of 4 bases. Germline loops: CDR1 SNHLY, CDR2 FYNNEI. The CDR3 consists of 10 residues. CDR3 residues: CASSVGEQFF. The DNA for the CDR3 is TGTGCCAGCAGTGTTGGTGAGCAGTTCTTC.

The gene calls are TRBV30 and TRBJ2-7; 11 bases are shared with TRBD2. The CDR3 runs to 13 residues. The V and J ends lost 0 bases and 6 bases, in that order; junction bases with no gene match: 1. Germline CDR1 GTSNPN, CDR2 SVGIG (reference sequence). This chain's CDR3 is CAWSVLAGAEQYV. DNA for the CDR3: TGTGCCTGGAGTGTACTAGCGGGGGCCGAGCAGTACGTC.

The rearrangement links TRBV19 to TRBJ1-2; TRBD1 might be the D (5 bases). The V and J ends lost 4 bases and 5 bases respectively, with 8 bases between them. This CDR3 is built from 12 residues. The germline gives CDR1 LNHDA, CDR2 SQIVND (reference sequence). The CDR3 DNA follows: TGTGCCAGTAGTACGACAGTATATGGCTACACCTTC. Protein: CASSTTVYGYTF.

The chain has TRBV4-1 and TRBJ2-1; 10 bases are shared with TRBD1. CDR1 and CDR2 (germline): MGHRA, YSYEKL. With 3 bases clipped from V and 6 bases from J, the junction kept 8 bases outside the gene matches. The CDR3 is made up of 16 amino acids. The CDR3 spells CASSHADRGVFNEQFF. The CDR3 region has the DNA TGCGCCAGCAGCCACGCGGACAGGGGGGTTTTCAATGAGCAGTTCTTC.

The V gene is TRBV7-9, the J gene TRBJ2-5; no clear D. Trimming stripped 6 bases from V and 5 bases from J, with 13 bases between. CDR3 length: 13 residues. CDR1 is SEHNR and CDR2 is FQNEAQ in the germline V gene (reference sequence). The CDR3: CASRSGVGETQYF. CDR3 bases: TGTGCCAGCAGATCTGGTGTGGGGGAGACCCAGTACTTC.

The genes are TRBV13 and TRBJ1-1, with no clear D. Germline-derived CDR1 and CDR2 are PRHDT and FYEKMQ (reference sequence). Trimming took 2 bases from V and 0 from J, leaving 7 bases between them. The CDR3 has 14 residues. CDR3 region: CASSLIGLNTEAFF. DNA of the CDR3: TGTGCCAGCAGCTTAATTGGCCTGAACACTGAAGCTTTCTTT.

This clone occurred a few times. V gene TRBV29-1 combines with J gene TRBJ1-1; D gene unclear. Trimming took 7 bases from V and 4 from J, leaving 19 bases between them. The germline CDR1 and CDR2 sequences are SQVTM and ANQGSEA. The CDR3 is 14 residues long. Here the CDR3 reads CSAIDPGSSTEAFF. The CDR3 DNA is TGCAGCGCCATAGATCCGGGATCGAGCACTGAAGCTTTCTTT.